The 13 T cell receptor beta chains listed next were all sequenced from one sample in a study of cytomegalovirus exposure and HLA in healthy donors. The PCR contained 60 Vbeta and 13 Jbeta primers. Only in-frame clones appear in the TCRdb table, and some are missing; sequencing was by immunoSEQ multiplex PCR. This sample carries more than 150,000 clones, about 80% of them seen once, and the ten largest clones take around an eighth. Sequencing was carried out using PBMCs. All receptors derive from a man aged 50 to 60 in good health and CMV-seropositive.

The CDR3 here is CASSLFWTDKDVEAFF. The CDR3 bases are TGTGCCAGCAGTTTATTCTGGACAGATAAGGACGTTGAAGCTTTCTTT. V usage is TRBV27 and J usage is TRBJ1-1; D might be TRBD1 (6 bases). This CDR3 has 16 residues. V dropped 1 base and J dropped 7 bases, with 19 bases sitting between them. The germline V gene encodes CDR1 MNHEY and CDR2 SMNVEV (reference sequence).

The rearrangement joins TRBV10-3 to TRBJ1-1; a weak D match, TRBD1 (5 bases). This CDR3 has 15 amino acids. The germline V gene has CDR1 ENHRY and CDR2 SYGVKD. Trimming cost V 6 bases and J 4 bases, with 18 bases left between them. CDR3 residues: CAISEDPGSGTEAFF. In DNA, the CDR3 is TGTGCCATCAGCGAAGATCCAGGGTCGGGCACTGAAGCTTTCTTT.

The V gene is TRBV2, the J gene TRBJ2-3; possible D gene TRBD2, 6 bases. This CDR3 comprises 10 residues. Between the trimmed V and J ends, which lost 8 bases and 15 bases, there was a span of 15 bases. Per the germline V gene, CDR1 is SNHLY and CDR2 is FYNNEI. This chain's CDR3 is CASWDRELYF. CDR3 DNA: TGTGCCAGCTGGGACCGGGAGTTATATTTT.

The chain is built from TRBV7-2 and TRBJ2-7; D is possibly TRBD1 (6 bases). V was cut by 4 bases and J by 3 bases, with 16 bases left in between. The CDR3 is 15 amino acids. The germline CDR1 and CDR2 sequences are SGHTA and FQGNSA. The CDR3 here is CASSSQGRGSYEQYF. DNA of the CDR3: TGTGCCAGCAGCTCACAGGGAAGGGGCAGCTACGAGCAGTACTTC. The whole variable domain, remainder taken from reference TRBV7-2 and TRBJ2-7, is GAGVSQSPSNKVTEKGKDVELRCDPISGHTALYWYRQSLGQGLEFLIYFQGNSAPDKSGLPSDRFSAERTGGSVSTLTIQRTQQEDSAVYLCASSSQGRGSYEQYFGPGTRLTVT.

The DNA for the CDR3 is TGTGCTAGTGGTTTGACAGGGGCTGTAGGCGGCTACACCTTC. Translation: CASGLTGAVGGYTF. The chain employs TRBV12-5 and TRBJ1-2; 7 bases align to TRBD1. Trimming took 2 bases from V and 8 from J; bases not matched to a gene: 8. In germline, CDR1 is LGHNT, CDR2 FRNRAP. The CDR3 sequence is 14 residues long.

The rearrangement uses TRBV14 and TRBJ1-2; a possible D gene is TRBD1 (5 bases). The CDR3 consists of 14 residues. V was trimmed by 3 bases and J by 7 bases, leaving 15 bases between them. Germline-derived CDR1 and CDR2 are SGHDN and FVKESK. The CDR3: CASSHRARVGGYTF. The CDR3 nucleotides read TGTGCCAGCAGCCACAGGGCCCGGGTGGGTGGCTACACCTTC.

The J gene is TRBJ2-1, the V gene TRBV7-9; 8 bases are a match to TRBD1. Germline V gene lookup returns CDR1 SEHNR and CDR2 FQNEAQ (reference sequence). CDR3 length: 15 amino acids. The junction had 6 bases not matched to a gene; V was cut back by 1 base and J by 7 bases. The CDR3 DNA sequence: TGTGCCAGCAGCTTAGTCAGGGGGCGCGATAATGAGCAGTTCTTC. Translation: CASSLVRGRDNEQFF.

A note on this clone: The sample carries other DNA sequences with the same CDR3. This chain joins TRBV19 and TRBJ2-2; TRBD1 aligns across 12 bases. The CDR3 loop spans 16 amino acids. Germline assignment: CDR1 LNHDA and CDR2 SQIVND (reference sequence). V lost 3 bases to trimming and J lost 5 bases; unmatched junction nucleotides: 4. This CDR3 reads CASSMGQGAGTGELFF. The CDR3 nucleotides read TGTGCCAGTAGTATGGGACAGGGGGCAGGGACCGGGGAGCTGTTTTTT.

The V gene is TRBV14, the J gene TRBJ1-1; D possibly corresponds to TRBD1 (5 bases). The CDR3 is made up of 14 amino acids. V was cut by 1 base and J by 4 bases, with 10 bases left in between. Looked up from germline, CDR1 is SGHDN and CDR2 is FVKESK. DNA for the CDR3: TGTGCCAGCAGCCAAGGGCAGGGAATCACTGAAGCTTTCTTT. It translates to CASSQGQGITEAFF.

This chain uses TRBV4-2 with TRBJ1-2; 7 bases fit TRBD1. The germline CDR1 and CDR2 sequences are LGHNA and YNFKEQ. V lost 1 base and J lost 2; bases outside the gene matches: 13. CDR3 size: 18 residues. CDR3 protein: CASSQGRRGTAQNYGYTF. The CDR3 DNA is TGTGCCAGCAGCCAAGGGCGTAGAGGGACAGCACAAAACTATGGCTACACCTTC.

The rearrangement joins TRBV18 to TRBJ1-6; D perhaps matches TRBD1 (6 bases). V gave up 3 bases and J gave up 3 bases, with 12 bases separating them. Germline V gene data show CDR1 as KGHSH and CDR2 as LQKENI. The CDR3 length is 16 residues. The CDR3 reads CASSPTGKGYNSPLHF. CDR3 bases: TGTGCCAGCTCACCGACAGGAAAAGGCTATAATTCACCCCTCCACTTT.

The rearrangement links TRBV7-6 to TRBJ1-6; D gene ambiguous. The germline gives CDR1 SGHVS, CDR2 FNYEAQ. The CDR3 loop spans 14 amino acids. Trimming stripped 5 bases from V and 8 bases from J, with 13 bases between. DNA for the CDR3: TGTGCCAGCAGCCCGGACTCTGCCTATTCACCCCTCCACTTT. As protein: CASSPDSAYSPLHF.

The V and J genes are TRBV7-2 and TRBJ2-1; D is possibly TRBD1 (5 bases). Germline V gene lookup returns CDR1 SGHTA and CDR2 FQGNSA. V lost 0 bases and J 8 bases, leaving 14 bases between the germline ends. The CDR3 sequence is 15 residues long. The CDR3 loop reads CASSLARQGMYEQFF. The DNA for the CDR3 is TGTGCCAGCAGCTTAGCCCGGCAGGGAATGTATGAGCAGTTCTTC.